The T cell receptor beta chain described here comes from a study of brain T cells in children with intractable seizures. Findings and limits, study-wide: Pre-surgery blood may have been undersampled, hiding some clones.

Sequencing was limited to surgery cases with top T cell transcript signatures in brain tissue. Using immunoSEQ multiplex PCR, the repertoire was profiled, and TCRdb retains in-frame clones only, with some absent. The sample carries fewer than 25,000 clones, 90% to 95% recorded once. About this clone itself: Its antigen is not known.

Germline V gene lookup returns CDR1 MNHNS and CDR2 SASEGT. The CDR3 is 15 residues long. V was shortened by 7 bases and J by 8 bases, with 20 bases between the two germline ends. Specimen: peripheral blood, collected at surgery. The clonotype comes from a boy between 10 and 17 years old with focal cortical dysplasia and intractable seizures. V is TRBV6-1 and J is TRBJ1-4; D might be TRBD1 (5 bases). The CDR3 loop is CASTPDSTLSEKLFF. As DNA, the CDR3 is TGTGCCAGCACCCCCGACAGTACCCTAAGCGAAAAACTGTTTTTT.